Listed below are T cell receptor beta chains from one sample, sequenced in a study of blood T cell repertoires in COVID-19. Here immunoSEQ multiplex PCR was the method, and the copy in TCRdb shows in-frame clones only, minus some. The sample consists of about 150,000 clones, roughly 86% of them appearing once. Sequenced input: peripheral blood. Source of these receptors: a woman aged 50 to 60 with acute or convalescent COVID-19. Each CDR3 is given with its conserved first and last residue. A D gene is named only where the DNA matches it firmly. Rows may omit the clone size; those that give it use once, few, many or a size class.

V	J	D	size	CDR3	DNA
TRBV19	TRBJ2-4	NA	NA	CATSIGQSAKNIQYF	TGTGCCACTAGTATTGGACAATCAGCCAAAAACATTCAGTACTTC
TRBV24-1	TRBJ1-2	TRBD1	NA	CATSEPGQGRAGYTF	TGTGCCACCAGTGAACCGGGACAGGGGCGAGCTGGCTACACCTTC
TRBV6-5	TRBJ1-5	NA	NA	CASSKTARQPQHF	TGTGCCAGCAGTAAGACGGCCAGGCAGCCCCAGCATTTT
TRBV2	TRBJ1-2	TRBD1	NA	CASSEKGAQYGYTF	TGTGCCAGCAGTGAAAAGGGGGCGCAATATGGCTACACCTTC
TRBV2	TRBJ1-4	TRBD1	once	CASSRQGWDEKLFF	TGTGCCAGCAGCCGACAGGGTTGGGATGAAAAACTGTTTTTT
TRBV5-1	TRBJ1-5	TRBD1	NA	CASSLQGADNQPQHF	TGCGCCAGCAGCTTGCAGGGGGCTGACAATCAGCCCCAGCATTTT
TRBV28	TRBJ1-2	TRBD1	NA	CARQGEKLYGYTF	TGTGCCCGCCAGGGGGAGAAACTCTATGGCTACACCTTC
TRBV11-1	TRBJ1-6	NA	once	CASSLANRNNSPLHF	TGTGCCAGCAGCTTAGCGAACAGAAATAATTCACCCCTCCACTTT
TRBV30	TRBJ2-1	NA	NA	CAWKLIWADNEQFF	TGTGCCTGGAAATTGATTTGGGCAGACAATGAGCAGTTCTTC
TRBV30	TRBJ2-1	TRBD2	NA	CAWVSGALGNEQFF	TGTGCCTGGGTCAGCGGGGCCCTTGGGAATGAGCAGTTCTTC
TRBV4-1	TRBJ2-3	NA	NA	CASSPHGTRGDTQYF	TGCGCCAGCAGCCCCCACGGGACTCGGGGCGATACGCAGTATTTT
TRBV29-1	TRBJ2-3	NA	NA	CSVEGASSTDTQYF	TGCAGCGTTGAAGGGGCCTCTAGCACAGATACGCAGTATTTT
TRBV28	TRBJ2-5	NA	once	CASSRPGMETQYF	TGTGCCAGCAGTCGCCCGGGAATGGAGACCCAGTACTTC
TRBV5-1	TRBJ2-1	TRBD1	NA	CASSRDRGRTLLTNEQFF	TGCGCCAGCAGTCGGGACAGGGGGCGAACCCTACTGACAAATGAGCAGTTCTTC
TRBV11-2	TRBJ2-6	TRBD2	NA	CASSREGNWANVLTF	TGTGCCAGCAGCCGGGAGGGTAACTGGGCCAACGTCCTGACTTTC
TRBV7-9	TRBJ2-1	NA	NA	CASSLVGGIHNEQFF	TGTGCCAGCAGCTTAGTAGGGGGAATACACAATGAGCAGTTCTTC
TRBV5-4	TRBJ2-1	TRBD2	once	CASSSTRTSGGLTSYNEQFF	TGTGCCAGCAGCTCTACGCGAACTAGCGGGGGGCTCACCTCCTACAATGAGCAGTTCTTC
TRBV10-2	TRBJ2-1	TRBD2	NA	CASSEGTTNYNEQFF	TGCGCCAGCAGTGAGGGGACTACAAACTACAATGAGCAGTTCTTC
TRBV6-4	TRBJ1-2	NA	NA	CASSDTSQGFGYGYTF	TGTGCCAGCAGTGACACCTCCCAGGGGTTTGGCTATGGCTACACCTTC
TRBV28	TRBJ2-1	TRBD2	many	CATGGEGAYNEQFF	TGTGCCACCGGGGGGGAGGGGGCCTACAATGAGCAGTTCTTC
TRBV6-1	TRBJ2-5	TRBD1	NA	CASSATGTGAGETQYF	TGTGCCAGCAGTGCAACCGGGACAGGGGCGGGAGAGACCCAGTACTTC
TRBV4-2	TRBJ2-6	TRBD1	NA	CASSQEQGAAGANVLTF	TGTGCCAGCAGCCAAGAACAGGGGGCGGCTGGGGCCAACGTCCTGACTTTC
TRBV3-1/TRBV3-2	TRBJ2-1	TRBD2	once	CASSFSSGGPYNEQFF	TGTGCCAGCAGCTTTTCCAGCGGGGGGCCCTACAATGAGCAGTTCTTC
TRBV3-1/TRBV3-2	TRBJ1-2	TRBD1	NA	CASSQGLGGQGNYGYTF	TGTGCCAGCAGCCAAGGGCTAGGGGGACAGGGGAACTATGGCTACACCTTC
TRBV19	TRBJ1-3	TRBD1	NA	CASRPDRERNTIYF	TGTGCCAGCCGCCCGGACAGGGAAAGAAACACCATATATTTT
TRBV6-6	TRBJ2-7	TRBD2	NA	CASRKAGAFSYEQYF	TGTGCCAGCAGGAAAGCGGGAGCTTTCTCCTACGAGCAGTACTTC
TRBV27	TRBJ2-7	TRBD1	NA	CASSLNPGQGAPEQYF	TGTGCCAGCAGTCTCAATCCGGGACAGGGGGCTCCCGAGCAGTACTTC
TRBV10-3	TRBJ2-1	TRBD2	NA	CAISDPSGRAWEQFF	TGTGCCATCAGTGACCCTAGCGGGAGGGCCTGGGAGCAGTTCTTC
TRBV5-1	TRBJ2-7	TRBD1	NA	CASSPGQSYEQYF	TGCGCCAGCAGCCCGGGACAGAGCTACGAGCAGTACTTC
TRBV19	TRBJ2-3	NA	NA	CASSNRRGDTQYF	TGTGCCAGTAGTAATCGGCGGGGAGATACGCAGTATTTT
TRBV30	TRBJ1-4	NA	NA	CAWSRGFVGKLFF	TGTGCCTGGAGCCGGGGGTTCGTGGGAAAACTGTTTTTT
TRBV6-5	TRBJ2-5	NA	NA	CASSLGLQETQYF	TGTGCCAGCAGTTTGGGCCTTCAAGAGACCCAGTACTTC
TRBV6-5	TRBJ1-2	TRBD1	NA	CASSYSQGHYGYTF	TGTGCCAGCAGTTACTCACAGGGGCACTATGGCTACACCTTC
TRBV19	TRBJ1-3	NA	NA	CASSTSGTGVGNTIYF	TGTGCCAGTAGTACCTCAGGGACGGGGGTTGGAAACACCATATATTTT
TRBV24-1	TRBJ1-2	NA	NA	CATSDEFGQGYTF	TGTGCCACCAGTGATGAATTCGGACAGGGCTACACCTTC
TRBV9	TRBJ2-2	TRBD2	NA	CASSVSGGENTGELFF	TGTGCCAGCAGCGTAAGCGGGGGAGAGAACACCGGGGAGCTGTTTTTT
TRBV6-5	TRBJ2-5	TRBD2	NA	CASSYRAGGGETQYF	TGTGCCAGCAGTTACAGAGCGGGAGGGGGGGAGACCCAGTACTTC
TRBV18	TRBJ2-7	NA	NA	CASSQAAGEYEQYF	TGTGCCAGCTCCCAAGCAGCAGGGGAGTACGAGCAGTACTTC
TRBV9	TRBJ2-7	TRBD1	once	CASSVDRGHEQYF	TGTGCCAGCAGCGTAGACAGGGGCCACGAGCAGTACTTC
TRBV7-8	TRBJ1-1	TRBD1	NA	CASSFTTGPGTEAFF	TGTGCCAGCAGCTTCACGACAGGGCCGGGAACTGAAGCTTTCTTT
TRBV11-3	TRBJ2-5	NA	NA	CASSPSWTDQETQYF	TGTGCCAGCAGCCCATCATGGACAGACCAAGAGACCCAGTACTTC
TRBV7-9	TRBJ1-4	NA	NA	CASSLGATVDEKLFF	TGTGCCAGCAGCTTAGGGGCGACAGTGGATGAAAAACTGTTTTTT
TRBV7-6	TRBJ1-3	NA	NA	CASSLRTPNSGNTIYF	TGTGCCAGCAGCCTAAGGACACCCAACTCTGGAAACACCATATATTTT